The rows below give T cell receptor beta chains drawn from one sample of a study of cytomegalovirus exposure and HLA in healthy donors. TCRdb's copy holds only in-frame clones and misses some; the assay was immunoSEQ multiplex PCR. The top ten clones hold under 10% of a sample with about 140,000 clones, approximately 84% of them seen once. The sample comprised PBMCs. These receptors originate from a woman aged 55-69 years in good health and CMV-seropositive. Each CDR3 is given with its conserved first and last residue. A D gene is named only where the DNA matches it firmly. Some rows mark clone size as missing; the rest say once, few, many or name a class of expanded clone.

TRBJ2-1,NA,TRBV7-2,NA,CASSLGRVSSYNEQFF,TGTGCCAGCAGCTTAGGGAGGGTGAGCTCCTACAATGAGCAGTTCTTC
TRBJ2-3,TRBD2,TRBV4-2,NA,CASSSGTSGSSSDTQYF,TGTGCCAGCAGCTCCGGGACTAGCGGGAGCTCGTCAGATACGCAGTATTTT
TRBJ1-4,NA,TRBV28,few,CASSLRRIGEKLFF,TGTGCCAGCAGTTTGAGGAGGATCGGGGAAAAACTGTTTTTT
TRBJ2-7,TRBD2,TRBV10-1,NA,CASIPGLAGVPGDGRQYF,TGCGCCAGCATCCCGGGACTAGCGGGCGTACCGGGCGATGGAAGGCAGTACTTC
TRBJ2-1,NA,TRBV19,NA,CASSSPGTRILNEQFF,TGTGCCAGTAGTAGTCCCGGGACTCGGATTCTGAATGAGCAGTTCTTC
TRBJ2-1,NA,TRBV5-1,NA,CASSLGLEFGEQFF,TGCGCCAGCAGCTTGGGACTAGAGTTTGGTGAGCAGTTCTTC
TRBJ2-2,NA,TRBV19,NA,CASSRATGELFF,TGTGCCAGTAGTAGGGCAACCGGGGAGCTGTTTTTT
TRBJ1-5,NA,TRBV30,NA,CASTDSGGNQPQHF,TGTGCCTCCACCGACTCCGGGGGCAATCAGCCCCAGCATTTT
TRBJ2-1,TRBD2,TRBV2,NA,CASRITSGPYNEQFF,TGTGCCAGCAGGATAACTAGCGGACCCTACAATGAGCAGTTCTTC
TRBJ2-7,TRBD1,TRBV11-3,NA,CASSPGQGRYEQYF,TGTGCCAGCAGCCCAGGACAGGGCCGTTACGAGCAGTACTTC
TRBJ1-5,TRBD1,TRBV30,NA,CAWSPGQGHQPQHF,TGTGCCTGGAGTCCCGGACAGGGCCATCAGCCCCAGCATTTT
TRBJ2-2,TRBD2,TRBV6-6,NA,CASTGGRNTGELFF,TGTGCCAGCACGGGCGGGAGGAACACCGGGGAGCTGTTTTTT
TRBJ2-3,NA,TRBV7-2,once,CASSPPRGGALVQYF,TGTGCCAGCAGCCCACCGCGGGGCGGGGCCTTGGTACAGTATTTT
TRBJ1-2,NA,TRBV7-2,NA,CASSLDPQNPYGYTF,TGTGCCAGCAGCTTAGACCCACAAAACCCCTATGGCTACACCTTC
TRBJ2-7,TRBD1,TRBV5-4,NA,CASSFPGQGVNEQYF,TGTGCCAGCAGCTTCCCGGGACAGGGGGTGAACGAGCAGTACTTC
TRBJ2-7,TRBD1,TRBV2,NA,CASSVTSTPGQGEYEQYF,TGTGCCAGCAGTGTAACTTCCACCCCGGGACAGGGGGAGTACGAGCAGTACTTC
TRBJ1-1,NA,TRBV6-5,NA,CASSATGMNTEAFF,TGTGCCAGCAGTGCAACAGGGATGAACACTGAAGCTTTCTTT
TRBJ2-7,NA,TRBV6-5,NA,CASSKGVGEQYF,TGTGCCAGCTCAAAGGGGGTCGGGGAGCAGTACTTC
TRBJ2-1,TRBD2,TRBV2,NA,CASSASGSSYNEQFF,TGTGCCAGCTCGGCTAGCGGGAGTTCCTACAATGAGCAGTTCTTC
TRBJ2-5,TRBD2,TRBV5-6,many,CASSLTSGETQYF,TGTGCCAGCAGCTTAACTAGCGGGGAGACCCAGTACTTC
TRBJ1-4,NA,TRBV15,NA,CATSRDRWEKLFF,TGTGCCACCAGCAGAGACAGGTGGGAAAAACTGTTTTTT
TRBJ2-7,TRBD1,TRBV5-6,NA,CASSSTGQAAYEQYF,TGTGCCAGCAGTTCCACGGGACAGGCCGCCTACGAGCAGTACTTC
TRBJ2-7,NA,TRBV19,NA,CASSIGRDVYEQYF,TGTGCCAGTAGTATCGGGCGGGATGTGTACGAGCAGTACTTC
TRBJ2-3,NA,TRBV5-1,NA,CASSLGYYTDTQYF,TGCGCCAGCAGCTTGGGCTACTACACAGATACGCAGTATTTT
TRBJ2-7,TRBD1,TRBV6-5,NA,CASSQGDRRRNEQYF,TGTGCCAGCAGTCAAGGGGACAGGCGGAGGAACGAGCAGTACTTC
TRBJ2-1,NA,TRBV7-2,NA,CASSVQGTSYNEQFF,TGTGCCAGCAGCGTTCAGGGTACCTCCTACAATGAGCAGTTCTTC
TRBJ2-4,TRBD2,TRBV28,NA,CASRTAGGPSNKNIQYF,TGTGCCAGCAGAACAGCGGGAGGGCCCAGCAACAAAAACATTCAGTACTTC
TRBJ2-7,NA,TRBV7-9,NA,CASSLPQGSGTYEQYF,TGTGCCAGCAGCTTACCTCAGGGGTCAGGGACCTACGAGCAGTACTTC
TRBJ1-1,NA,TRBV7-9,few,CASSLQKNTEAFF,TGTGCCAGCAGCCTACAGAAGAACACTGAAGCTTTCTTT
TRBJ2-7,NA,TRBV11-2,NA,CASSLGSGTYEQYF,TGTGCCAGCAGCTTAGGGTCGGGAACCTACGAGCAGTACTTC
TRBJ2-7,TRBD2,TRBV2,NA,CASKRTYGTSGSSYEQYF,TGTGCCAGCAAACGGACATACGGGACTAGCGGGAGCTCCTACGAGCAGTACTTC
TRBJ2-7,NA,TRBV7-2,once,CASSLGGGRGLPYEQYF,TGTGCCAGCAGCTTAGGAGGGGGGCGGGGACTACCCTACGAGCAGTACTTC
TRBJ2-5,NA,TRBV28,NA,CASSPPSGTLTETQYF,TGTGCCAGCAGCCCCCCATCGGGGACACTCACGGAGACCCAGTACTTC
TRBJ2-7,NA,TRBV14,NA,CASSRRHPYEQYF,TGTGCCAGCAGCCGAAGACATCCATACGAGCAGTACTTC
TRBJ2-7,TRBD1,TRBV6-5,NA,CASSRAGTGHYEQYF,TGTGCCAGCAGCCGAGCCGGGACAGGGCACTACGAGCAGTACTTC
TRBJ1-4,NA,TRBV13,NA,CASSFDQRQALFF,TGTGCCAGCAGCTTTGATCAGCGACAGGCACTGTTTTTT
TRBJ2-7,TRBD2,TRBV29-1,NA,CSVVVSGIFVGRPTYEQYF,TGCAGCGTTGTGGTTAGCGGGATTTTTGTGGGGAGACCTACGTACGAGCAGTACTTC
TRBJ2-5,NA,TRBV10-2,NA,CASSSQETQYF,TGCGCCAGCAGCAGCCAAGAGACCCAGTACTTC
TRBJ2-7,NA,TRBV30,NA,CATGTFSYEQYF,TGTGCCACAGGGACCTTCTCCTACGAGCAGTACTTC
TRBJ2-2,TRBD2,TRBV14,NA,CASSQGLAYKRLAGLAGELFF,TGTGCCAGCAGCCAAGGGTTAGCGTACAAACGACTAGCGGGATTGGCCGGGGAGCTGTTTTTT
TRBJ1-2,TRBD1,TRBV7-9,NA,CASSPGQTNYGYTF,TGTGCCAGCAGCCCGGGACAGACTAACTATGGCTACACCTTC